Below, 29 T cell receptor beta chains from the same sample are listed, as sequenced in a study of OX40 agonist ivuxolimab in advanced cancers. Sequencing was performed with immunoSEQ multiplex PCR; in TCRdb, only in-frame clones are kept and a portion is missing. The table includes 70,000 to 80,000 clones, approximately 85% detected once. Sequenced material: CD4+ or CD8+ T cells sorted from blood, taken in a trial of the OX40 agonist ivuxolimab. Receptors originate from an adult with an advanced solid tumor such as melanoma, head and neck, liver or kidney cancer.

The gene calls are TRBV29-1 and TRBJ2-3; D is undetermined. The CDR3 consists of 12 residues. V lost 6 bases to trimming and J lost 1 base, with 8 bases between them. Germline V gene lookup returns CDR1 SQVTM and CDR2 ANQGSEA. This CDR3 reads CSVPPRTDTQYF. CDR3 sequence (DNA): TGCAGCGTGCCCCCCCGCACAGATACGCAGTATTTT.

This chain links TRBV27 with TRBJ2-1; 7 nucleotides line up with TRBD2. CDR3 length equals 14 residues. The ends lost 2 bases at V and 3 bases at J; junction bases unmatched: 1. The V gene's germline CDR1 is MNHEY and CDR2 SMNVEV (reference sequence). In nucleotides, the CDR3 is TGTGCCAGCAGTTTACGGACTAGCTACAATGAGCAGTTCTTC. It yields the protein CASSLRTSYNEQFF.

The J gene is TRBJ1-4, the V gene TRBV6-5; TRBD1 agrees at 9 bases. Germline loops: CDR1 MNHEY, CDR2 SVGAGI. The CDR3 runs 15 residues. V shed 3 bases and J 6 bases; nucleotides not matched to a gene: 5. The CDR3 DNA reads as TGTGCCAGCAGTTATTCCGGGACAGGGTATGAAAAACTGTTTTTT. As protein: CASSYSGTGYEKLFF.

In this sample, this clone turned up a few times. The rearrangement links TRBV18 to TRBJ1-1; D is ambiguous. The CDR3 extends over 13 amino acids. Germline CDR1 is KGHSH and CDR2 is LQKENI. V lost 4 bases, J lost 1 base, and 7 bases lay in between. The CDR3 DNA reads as TGTGCCAGCTCACAAAACAGGAACACTGAAGCTTTCTTT. Translation: CASSQNRNTEAFF.

The chain has TRBV2 and TRBJ1-1; D unresolved. Germline loops: CDR1 SNHLY, CDR2 FYNNEI. V was cut by 6 bases and J by 6 bases, with 20 bases left in between. The CDR3 contains 15 residues. CDR3 DNA: TGTGCCAGCAGACCAAAAAGCTTGGGAGGCCCTGAAGCTTTCTTT. Translated, it gives CASRPKSLGGPEAFF.

In this sample, this clone turned up once. The V gene is TRBV5-1, the J gene TRBJ2-1; 9 bases line up with TRBD2. Germline V gene sequence: CDR1 SGHRS, CDR2 YFSETQ. Trimming took 4 bases from V and 4 from J; bases not matched to a gene: 6. The CDR3 consists of 15 residues. In nucleotides, the CDR3 is TGCGCCAGCAGCCCTAGCGGGGCGGGGTACAATGAGCAGTTCTTC. The encoded protein is CASSPSGAGYNEQFF.

The CDR3 DNA sequence: TGCGCCAGCAGCTTGACCCCGGGTTTTCAAGAGACCCAGTACTTC. It translates to CASSLTPGFQETQYF. This chain connects TRBV5-1 to TRBJ2-5; D is uncertain. V gave up 1 base and J gave up 2 bases, with 12 bases separating them. The CDR3 totals 15 residues. Germline V gene sequence: CDR1 SGHRS, CDR2 YFSETQ.

The genes are TRBV5-4 and TRBJ2-7; 11 positions match TRBD2. The CDR3 is 20 amino acids. Trimming removed 0 bases from V and 2 bases from J; junction bases left unmatched: 16. Germline assignment: CDR1 SGHNT and CDR2 YYREEE (reference sequence). CDR3 sequence: CASSLGSGGMVAGGPYEQYF. For the CDR3, the DNA is TGTGCCAGCAGCTTGGGGTCAGGGGGCATGGTAGCGGGAGGGCCCTACGAGCAGTACTTC.

In its sample, this clone was seen once. This chain uses TRBV28 with TRBJ2-1; D ambiguous. Trimming pared 1 base from V and 2 bases from J, leaving 9 bases between. The germline V gene encodes CDR1 MDHEN and CDR2 SYDVKM. The CDR3 length is 15 residues. CDR3 residues: CASSLSPDAYNEQFF. The CDR3 DNA is TGTGCCAGCAGTTTATCCCCGGACGCCTACAATGAGCAGTTCTTC.

This rearrangement joins TRBV14 to TRBJ2-1; 10 positions match TRBD2. The trim removed 4 bases at V and 7 bases at J, leaving 7 bases unmatched. Germline CDR1 and CDR2: SGHDN and FVKESK. The CDR3 consists of 15 residues. Here the CDR3 DNA reads TGTGCCAGCAGCCTCCTAGCGGGAGACGGGAATGAGCAGTTCTTC. It codes for CASSLLAGDGNEQFF.

The chain links TRBV7-9 to TRBJ2-7; 9 bases line up with TRBD2. J gave up 4 bases and V 5 bases, and 9 bases lay outside the gene matches. Germline-derived CDR1 and CDR2 are SEHNR and FQNEAQ (reference sequence). The CDR3 is made up of 15 amino acids. The CDR3 spells CASSQDRSGSYEQYF. For the CDR3, the DNA is TGTGCCAGCAGCCAAGATCGTAGCGGGAGTTACGAGCAGTACTTC.

The chain carries TRBV19 and TRBJ1-4; 7 nucleotides match TRBD1. Germline trimming cut 6 bases from V and 7 bases from J; bases unmatched to any gene: 8. Germline lookup yields CDR1 LNHDA and CDR2 SQIVND (reference sequence). The CDR3 consists of 14 residues. The CDR3 DNA follows: TGTGCCAGTAGCCCGGGACAGCGGTCTGAAAAACTGTTTTTT. This sequence encodes CASSPGQRSEKLFF. Based on the CDR3 plus reference TRBV19 and TRBJ1-4, the full variable domain is DGGITQSPKYLFRKEGQNVTLSCEQNLNHDAMYWYRQDPGQGLRLIYYSQIVNDFQKGDIAEGYSVSREKKESFPLTVTSAQKNPTAFYLCASSPGQRSEKLFFGSGTQLSVL.

V and J are TRBV2 and TRBJ2-3, with D tentatively TRBD1 (5 bases). V was pared by 4 bases and J by 2 bases, with 13 bases between. The CDR3 extends over 15 amino acids. Germline V gene sequence: CDR1 SNHLY, CDR2 FYNNEI. CDR3 residues: CASSGDRQITDTQYF. CDR3 in DNA: TGTGCCAGCAGTGGAGACAGACAGATCACAGATACGCAGTATTTT.

This sequence joins TRBV5-6 and TRBJ1-1, with unresolved D. The germline V and J ends were trimmed by 5 bases and 1 base, with 9 bases remaining between them. Per germline, CDR1 SGHDT and CDR2 YYEEEE. The CDR3 loop spans 13 amino acids. The CDR3 sequence: CASRYTANTEAFF. CDR3 DNA: TGTGCCAGCAGATATACAGCGAACACTGAAGCTTTCTTT. Based on the CDR3 plus reference TRBV5-6 and TRBJ1-1, the full variable domain is DAGVTQSPTHLIKTRGQQVTLRCSPKSGHDTVSWYQQALGQGPQFIFQYYEEEERQRGNFPDRFSGHQFPNYSSELNVNALLLGDSALYLCASRYTANTEAFFGQGTRLTVV.

The chain recombines TRBV6-5 with TRBJ1-5; D gene uncertain. The CDR3 contains 14 residues. Germline V gives CDR1 MNHEY, CDR2 SVGAGI. V gave up 4 bases and J gave up 5 bases, with 12 bases separating them. The DNA of the CDR3 is TGTGCCAGCAGTTTTTCGATCCGGGATCAGCCCCAGCATTTT. It is translated as CASSFSIRDQPQHF.

V usage is TRBV5-1 and J usage is TRBJ2-7; TRBD2 might be the D (6 bases). The CDR3 length is 15 residues. Germline V gene data show CDR1 as SGHRS and CDR2 as YFSETQ. V lost 0 bases, J lost 1 base, and 11 bases lay in between. This CDR3 is CASSLVAGTSYEQYF. The CDR3 region has the DNA TGCGCCAGCAGCTTGGTCGCAGGGACTTCCTACGAGCAGTACTTC. Full variable domain (outside the CDR3, taken from reference TRBV5-1 and TRBJ2-7): KAGVTQTPRYLIKTRGQQVTLSCSPISGHRSVSWYQQTPGQGLQFLFEYFSETQRNKGNFPGRFSGRQFSNSRSEMNVSTLELGDSALYLCASSLVAGTSYEQYFGPGTRLTVT.

The gene calls are TRBV4-1 and TRBJ2-2, with 10 bases identical to TRBD2. V dropped 3 bases and J dropped 4; count of bases not matched to a gene: 8. Germline V gene sequence: CDR1 MGHRA, CDR2 YSYEKL. The CDR3 loop spans 17 amino acids. The DNA of the CDR3 is TGCGCCAGCAGCCAGGGACTTAGCGGGAGGTTCACCGGGGAGCTGTTTTTT. It yields the protein CASSQGLSGRFTGELFF.

V and J are TRBV18 and TRBJ1-1; D is unresolved. Germline CDR1 is KGHSH and CDR2 is LQKENI. The CDR3 has 14 residues. V lost 4 bases and J 0 bases, leaving 9 bases between the germline ends. The CDR3 DNA reads TGTGCCAGCTCACTCGAGACGGTGAACACTGAAGCTTTCTTT. It codes for CASSLETVNTEAFF. Combining the CDR3 with reference TRBV18 and TRBJ1-1 gives the whole variable domain NAGVMQNPRHLVRRRGQEARLRCSPMKGHSHVYWYRQLPEEGLKFMVYLQKENIIDESGMPKERFSAEFPKEGPSILRIQQVVRGDSAAYFCASSLETVNTEAFFGQGTRLTVV.

This clone was seen repeatedly, ten times or more. This chain connects TRBV5-4 to TRBJ2-7; D possibly corresponds to TRBD1 (6 bases). Trimming cost V 2 bases and J 6 bases, with 12 bases left between them. The CDR3 length is 13 residues. Germline V gives CDR1 SGHNT, CDR2 YYREEE (reference sequence). CDR3 in amino acids: CASSLGMDSEQYF. CDR3 DNA sequence: TGTGCCAGCAGCTTAGGAATGGACAGCGAGCAGTACTTC. Full variable domain (remainder filled in from reference TRBV5-4 and TRBJ2-7): ETGVTQSPTHLIKTRGQQVTLRCSSQSGHNTVSWYQQALGQGPQFIFQYYREEENGRGNFPPRFSGLQFPNYSSELNVNALELDDSALYLCASSLGMDSEQYFGPGTRLTVT.

The chain uses TRBV6-5 and TRBJ2-2, with 10 bases fitting TRBD1. The CDR3 runs to 15 residues. From germline, CDR1 is MNHEY and CDR2 SVGAGI. Losses at the gene ends were 6 bases for V and 1 base for J; bases not matched to a gene: 2. Here the CDR3 reads CASRRDRGNTGELFF. The CDR3 DNA reads as TGTGCCAGCAGGAGGGACAGGGGGAACACCGGGGAGCTGTTTTTT.

V gene TRBV6-1 combines with J gene TRBJ1-5; D is ambiguous. Looked up from germline, CDR1 is MNHNS and CDR2 is SASEGT. The length of the CDR3 is 16 residues. V was trimmed by 1 base and J by 2 bases, leaving 12 bases between them. The CDR3 DNA reads TGTGCCAGCAGTGAAGGGCATGAAAGGGGCAATCAGCCCCAGCATTTT. This codes for CASSEGHERGNQPQHF.

The rearrangement joins TRBV6-5 to TRBJ1-1, with D uncertain. With 0 bases removed from V and 1 base from J, the gap between germline ends came to 6 bases. Germline V gives CDR1 MNHEY, CDR2 SVGAGI. The CDR3 runs to 14 residues. Here the CDR3 DNA reads TGTGCCAGCAGTTACTCGAGGAGGAACACTGAAGCTTTCTTT. As protein: CASSYSRRNTEAFF.

This clone was counted only a few times. The CDR3 coding sequence is TGTGCCAGCCGAGGGACAGGGGGCTTCACCGGGGAGCTGTTTTTT. Its protein is CASRGTGGFTGELFF. The V gene is TRBV6-1, the J gene TRBJ2-2; 12 bases fit TRBD1. V trimming: 8 bases; J trimming: 4 bases; junction bases outside the gene matches: 5. Germline lookup yields CDR1 MNHNS and CDR2 SASEGT. The CDR3 has 15 residues.

CDR3 sequence reads: CASSLGGGVNTQYF. In nucleotides, the CDR3 is TGTGCCAGCAGCTTAGGGGGCGGCGTTAATACGCAGTATTTT. The chain recombines TRBV11-2 with TRBJ2-3; the D gene is possibly TRBD1 (5 bases). The CDR3 runs to 14 residues. The V end lost 1 base, the J end lost 7 bases, and 12 bases lay between the germline ends. Germline V gene lookup returns CDR1 SGHAT and CDR2 FQNNGV. The variable domain in full, completed from reference TRBV11-2 and TRBJ2-3, reads EAGVAQSPRYKIIEKRQSVAFWCNPISGHATLYWYQQILGQGPKLLIQFQNNGVVDDSQLPKDRFSAERLKGVDSTLKIQPAKLEDSAVYLCASSLGGGVNTQYFGPGTRLTVL.

This chain uses TRBV6-4 with TRBJ2-5; D not resolved. The better agreement between TRBJ2-7 and the DNA end casts doubt on the J call. In germline, CDR1 is MRHNA, CDR2 SNTAGT. The CDR3 loop spans 13 amino acids. The DNA of the CDR3 is TGTGCCAGCAGTCCGGACCTGTCGGCCGAGCAGTACTTC. Amino acid sequence: CASSPDLSAEQYF.

This chain joins TRBV27 and TRBJ2-5; 11 positions match TRBD2. The J call may not be correct, given that the DNA end is closer to TRBJ2-7. The CDR3 consists of 17 residues. The germline gives CDR1 MNHEY, CDR2 SMNVEV (reference sequence). This chain's CDR3 is CASSLSVAGGPIYEQYF. CDR3 nucleotide sequence: TGTGCCAGCAGTTTATCGGTAGCGGGAGGGCCAATTTACGAGCAGTACTTC.

This sequence joins TRBV28 and TRBJ1-4; 7 positions agree with TRBD1. Trimming cost V 8 bases and J 6 bases; bases outside gene matches: 9. Germline V gene lookup returns CDR1 MDHEN and CDR2 SYDVKM. This CDR3 has 14 residues. The CDR3 bases are TGTGCCAGCCGGTACAGGGGTTGGGATGAAAAACTGTTTTTT. This gives the protein CASRYRGWDEKLFF.

The table lists this clone with a count of one. The V gene is TRBV5-1, the J gene TRBJ1-4; 7 bases line up with TRBD1. Per the germline V gene, CDR1 is SGHRS and CDR2 is YFSETQ. Trimming at V came to 4 bases and at J to 5 bases, leaving 5 bases not matched to a gene. The CDR3 loop spans 14 amino acids. CDR3 protein: CASSLGQTNEKLFF. CDR3 DNA sequence: TGCGCCAGCAGCCTGGGACAGACAAATGAAAAACTGTTTTTT.

The chain employs TRBV5-4 and TRBJ2-5; 9 bases map to TRBD1. The CDR3 has 16 residues. Per the germline V gene, CDR1 is SGHNT and CDR2 is YYREEE (reference sequence). Trimming took 4 bases from V and 0 from J; bases not matched to a gene: 7. The CDR3 here is CASSRPGTGYQETQYF. For the CDR3, the DNA is TGTGCCAGCAGCCGTCCCGGGACAGGGTACCAAGAGACCCAGTACTTC.